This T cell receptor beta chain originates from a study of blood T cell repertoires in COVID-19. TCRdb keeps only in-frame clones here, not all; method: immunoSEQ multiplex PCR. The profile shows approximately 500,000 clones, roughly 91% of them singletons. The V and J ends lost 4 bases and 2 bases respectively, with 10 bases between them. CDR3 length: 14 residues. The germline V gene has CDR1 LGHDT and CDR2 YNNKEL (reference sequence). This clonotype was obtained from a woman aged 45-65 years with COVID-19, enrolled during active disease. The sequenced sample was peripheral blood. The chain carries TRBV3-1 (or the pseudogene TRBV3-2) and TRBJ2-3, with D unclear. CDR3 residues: CASSRTAFTDTQYF. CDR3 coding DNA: TGTGCCAGCAGCCGTACTGCGTTCACAGATACGCAGTATTTT.